This T cell receptor (beta chain) stems from a study of response to subunit inactivated influenza vaccine. The study, taken as a whole, reports: Every seasonal influenza vaccination brings in few new T cells, the authors suggested.

A note on this clonotype: The antigen is not known.

TCRdb passed the RT-PCR reads through MiXCR, listing each CDR3 protein once. Of about 830,000 distinct CDR3 sequences in the sample, around 18% were seen once. CDR3 length: 15 residues. Germline trimming cut 3 bases from V and 1 base from J; bases unmatched to any gene: 4. Germline V gene sequence: CDR1 SGHTA, CDR2 FQGNSA. This material consisted of PBMCs from blood, taken roughly 5 days after vaccination. The TCR was taken from a man aged 50-60 years who received an inactivated influenza vaccine. The chain links TRBV7-2 to TRBJ2-7, with 9 bases lining up with TRBD1. CDR3 in amino acids: CASSFVTGGSYEQYF. The CDR3 DNA reads TGTGCCAGCAGCTTCGTGACAGGGGGATCCTACGAGCAGTACTTC.